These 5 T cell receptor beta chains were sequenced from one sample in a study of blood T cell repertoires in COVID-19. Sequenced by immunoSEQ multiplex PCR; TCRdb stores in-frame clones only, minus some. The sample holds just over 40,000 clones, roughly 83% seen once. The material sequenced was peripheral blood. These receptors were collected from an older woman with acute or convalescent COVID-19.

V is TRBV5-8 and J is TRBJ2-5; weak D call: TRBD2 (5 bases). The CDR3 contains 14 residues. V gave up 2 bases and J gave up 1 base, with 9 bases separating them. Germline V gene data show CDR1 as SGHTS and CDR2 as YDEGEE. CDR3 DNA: TGTGCCAGCAGCTTCGGGGTTTTCCAAGAGACCCAGTACTTC. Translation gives CASSFGVFQETQYF.

CDR3 amino acids: CATVEGYGRNTEAFF. CDR3 sequence (DNA): TGTGCCACAGTGGAGGGCTACGGGCGTAACACTGAAGCTTTCTTT. This chain joins TRBV6-5 and TRBJ1-1; D gene ambiguous. The CDR3 loop spans 15 amino acids. The V gene's germline CDR1 is MNHEY and CDR2 SVGAGI. V was clipped by 10 bases and J by 2 bases, with 20 bases between them.

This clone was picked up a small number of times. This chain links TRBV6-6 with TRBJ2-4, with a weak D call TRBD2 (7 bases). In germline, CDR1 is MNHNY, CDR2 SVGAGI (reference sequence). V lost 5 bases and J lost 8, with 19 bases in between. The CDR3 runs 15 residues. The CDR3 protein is CASSNTGTGRDIQYF. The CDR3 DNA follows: TGTGCCAGCAGTAATACAGGTACAGGGAGGGACATTCAGTACTTC.

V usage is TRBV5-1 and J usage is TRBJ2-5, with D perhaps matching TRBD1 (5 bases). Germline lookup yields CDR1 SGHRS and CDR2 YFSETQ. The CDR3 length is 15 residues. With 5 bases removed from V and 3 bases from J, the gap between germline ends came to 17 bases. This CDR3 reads CASSAQGREEETQYF. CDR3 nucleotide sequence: TGCGCCAGCAGTGCTCAGGGCAGGGAAGAAGAGACCCAGTACTTC.

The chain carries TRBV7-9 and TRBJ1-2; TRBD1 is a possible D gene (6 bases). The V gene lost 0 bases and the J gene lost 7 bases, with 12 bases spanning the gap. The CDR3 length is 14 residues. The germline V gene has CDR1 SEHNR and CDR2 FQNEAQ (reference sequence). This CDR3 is CASSLALQGRGYTF. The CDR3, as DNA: TGTGCCAGCAGCTTAGCGCTACAGGGACGTGGCTACACCTTC.